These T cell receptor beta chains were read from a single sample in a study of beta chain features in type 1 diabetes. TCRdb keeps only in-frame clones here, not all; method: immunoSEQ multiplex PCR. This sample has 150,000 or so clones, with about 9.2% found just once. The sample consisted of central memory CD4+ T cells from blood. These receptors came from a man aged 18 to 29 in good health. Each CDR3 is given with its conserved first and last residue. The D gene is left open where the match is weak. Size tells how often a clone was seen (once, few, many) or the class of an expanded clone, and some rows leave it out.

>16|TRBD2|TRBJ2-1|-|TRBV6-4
TGTGCCAGCAGCCGGACTAGCGGGGGGACCCACAATGAGCAGTTCTTC
CASSRTSGGTHNEQFF
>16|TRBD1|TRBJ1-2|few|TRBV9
TGTGCCAGCAGCACTCGGACAGGGACAGCTAACTATGGCTACACCTTC
CASSTRTGTANYGYTF
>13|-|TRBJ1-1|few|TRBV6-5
TGTGCCAGCAGCCGAAAACTCGTTCCTGAAGCTTTCTTT
CASSRKLVPEAFF
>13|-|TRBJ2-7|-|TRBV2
TGTGCCAGCAAAGCCGCCCCTTTCTACGAGCAGTACTTC
CASKAAPFYEQYF
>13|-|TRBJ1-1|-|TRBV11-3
TGTGCCAGCAGCTTAGTAGACGGGGGTGAAGCTTTCTTT
CASSLVDGGEAFF
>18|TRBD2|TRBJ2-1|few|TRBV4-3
TGCGCCAGCAGCCGATCCCCGGGACTAGCGGGGGGGTACAATGAGCAGTTCTTC
CASSRSPGLAGGYNEQFF
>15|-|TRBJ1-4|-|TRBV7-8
TGTGCCAGCAGCTTCTGGGGGGTGACTAATGAAAAACTGTTTTTT
CASSFWGVTNEKLFF
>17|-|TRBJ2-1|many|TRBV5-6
TGTGCCAGCAGCTTGGGCCCCCCGACGGCGCGGTCAAATGAGCAGTTCTTC
CASSLGPPTARSNEQFF
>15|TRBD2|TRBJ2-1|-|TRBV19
TGTGCCAGTAGTATAGCAGGGCGGGGGGGACATGAGCAGTTCTTC
CASSIAGRGGHEQFF
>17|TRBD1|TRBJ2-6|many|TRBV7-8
TGTGCCAGCCGACCGGGACAGGTGACGTCGGGGGCCAACGTCCTGACTTTC
CASRPGQVTSGANVLTF
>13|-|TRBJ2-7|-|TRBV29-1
TGCAGCGTCCGCCGTTCCGGGTCCTACGAGCAGTACTTC
CSVRRSGSYEQYF
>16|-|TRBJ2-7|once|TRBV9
TGTGCCAGCAGCGCAACCTTACAGGGCAGCTCCTACGAGCAGTACTTC
CASSATLQGSSYEQYF
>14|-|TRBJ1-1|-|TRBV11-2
TGTGCCAGCAGCTTTGGAGGCAGTAAGGCTGAAGCTTTCTTT
CASSFGGSKAEAFF
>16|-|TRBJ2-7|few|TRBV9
TGTGCCAGCAGCGTAGGATCGGGGGAACCATCCTACGAGCAGTACTTC
CASSVGSGEPSYEQYF
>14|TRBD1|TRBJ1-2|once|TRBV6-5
TGTGCCAGCAGTTACTCCCTCGGACAGGGCAGCTACACCTTC
CASSYSLGQGSYTF
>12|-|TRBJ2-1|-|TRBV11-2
TGTGCCAGCAGCTTAGATGCAGGGGAGCAGTTCTTC
CASSLDAGEQFF
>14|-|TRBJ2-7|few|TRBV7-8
TGTGCCAGCAGCTTAGAGACTAGTGCCTACGAGCAGTACTTC
CASSLETSAYEQYF
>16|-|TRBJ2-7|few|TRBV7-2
TGTGCCAGCAGCTTAGTGGCCCCATCTACAGCCTACGAGCAGTACTTC
CASSLVAPSTAYEQYF
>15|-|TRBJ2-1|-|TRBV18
TGTGCCAGCTCACCAGATACAGGCGGCCTTTATGAGCAGTTCTTC
CASSPDTGGLYEQFF
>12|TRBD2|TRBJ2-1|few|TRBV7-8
TGTGCCAGCAGCTTAGCGAGCGGGGGGGAGTTCTTC
CASSLASGGEFF
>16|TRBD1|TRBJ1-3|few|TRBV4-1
TGCGCCAGCAGCCAACAAGGGACAGGGTACGGAAACACCATATATTTT
CASSQQGTGYGNTIYF
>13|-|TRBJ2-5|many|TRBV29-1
TGCAGCGCCACTCAGGACAGCTTAGAGACCCAGTACTTC
CSATQDSLETQYF
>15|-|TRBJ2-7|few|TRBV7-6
TGTGCCAGCAGCTTAGCGCAGAGGGCCTACTACGAGCAGTACTTC
CASSLAQRAYYEQYF
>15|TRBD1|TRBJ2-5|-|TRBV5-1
TGCGCCAGCAGCCGGGACAGGGGTGAGGAAGAGACCCAGTACTTC
CASSRDRGEEETQYF
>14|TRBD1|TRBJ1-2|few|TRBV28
TGTGCCAGCAGTTCCGGCGGTCAGGGGGGTGGCTACACCTTC
CASSSGGQGGGYTF
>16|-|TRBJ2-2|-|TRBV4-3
TGCGCCAGCAGTTTTAGCGGAACCACGAACACCGGGGAGCTGTTTTTT
CASSFSGTTNTGELFF
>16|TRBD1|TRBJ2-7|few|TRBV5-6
TGTGCCAGCAGCTTGAAGGGTGGGACAGTATCCTACGAGCAGTACTTC
CASSLKGGTVSYEQYF
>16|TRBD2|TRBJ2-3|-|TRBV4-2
TGTGCCAGCAGCCCTTTGGGCGGGGGGGCCGAAGATACGCAGTATTTT
CASSPLGGGAEDTQYF
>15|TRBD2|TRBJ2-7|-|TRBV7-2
TGTGCCAGCAGCTTAGGAGCGGGGGGGGCCTACGAGCAGTACTTC
CASSLGAGGAYEQYF
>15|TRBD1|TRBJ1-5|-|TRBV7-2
TGTGCCAGCAGCTTAAGACAGGGGGGGGACCAGCCCCAGCATTTT
CASSLRQGGDQPQHF
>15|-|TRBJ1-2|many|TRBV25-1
TGTGCCAGCAGAGGACATAAGGGCCCGGGCTATGGCTACACCTTC
CASRGHKGPGYGYTF
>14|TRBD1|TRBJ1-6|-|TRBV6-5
TGTGCCAGCAGTACGGGACAGCACGGGGTACCCCTCCACTTT
CASSTGQHGVPLHF
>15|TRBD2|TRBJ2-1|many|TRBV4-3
TGCGCCAGCAGCCAATTAGCGGGGGGCATCGATGAGCAGTTCTTC
CASSQLAGGIDEQFF
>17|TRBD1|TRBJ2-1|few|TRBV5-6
TGTGCCAGCAGCTTGGGGAACAGGGGGAGACGGGACAATGAGCAGTTCTTC
CASSLGNRGRRDNEQFF
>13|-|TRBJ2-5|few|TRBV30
TGTGCCTGGAGTCGGGGGGCCCAAGAGACCCAGTACTTC
CAWSRGAQETQYF
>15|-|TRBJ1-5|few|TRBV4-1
TGCGCCAGCAACCGACAGGATACTGGCAATCAGCCCCAGCATTTT
CASNRQDTGNQPQHF
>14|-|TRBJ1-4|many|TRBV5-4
TGTGCCAGCAGCAGGGGGACGGAAAATGAAAAACTGTTTTTT
CASSRGTENEKLFF
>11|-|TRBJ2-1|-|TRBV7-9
TGTGCCAGCAGCCCAGATGTTGAGCAGTTCTTC
CASSPDVEQFF
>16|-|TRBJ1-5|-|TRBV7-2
TGTGCCAGCAGCTTAGGCGGACTGAGTAGCAATCAGCCCCAGCATTTT
CASSLGGLSSNQPQHF
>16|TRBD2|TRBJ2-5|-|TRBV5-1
TGCGCCAGCAGCGGGGGGCCTGGCGGGGGGCAAGAGACCCAGTACTTC
CASSGGPGGGQETQYF
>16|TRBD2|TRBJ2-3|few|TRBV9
TGTGCCAGCAGCGTAGAACTAGCGGGGATAGCAGATACGCAGTATTTT
CASSVELAGIADTQYF
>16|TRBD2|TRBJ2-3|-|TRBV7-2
TGTGCCAGCAGCTTAGAAGGGCGGGGGGGCACAGATACGCAGTATTTT
CASSLEGRGGTDTQYF
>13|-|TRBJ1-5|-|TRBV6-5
TGTGCCAGCACCTGGGGCGCGAATCAGCCCCAGCATTTT
CASTWGANQPQHF
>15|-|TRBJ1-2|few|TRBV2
TGTGCCAGCAGGGGACTGGGGAACCGTAACTATGGCTACACCTTC
CASRGLGNRNYGYTF
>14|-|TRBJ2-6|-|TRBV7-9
TGTGCCAGCAGCTTGACAGCTGGGGCCAACGTCCTGACTTTC
CASSLTAGANVLTF
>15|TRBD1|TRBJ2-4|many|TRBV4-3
TGCGCCAGCAGCCAAACCGGGACAGGGAAAAACATTCAGTACTTC
CASSQTGTGKNIQYF
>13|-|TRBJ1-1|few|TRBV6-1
TGTGCCGCAAAAGAGGGGGGGGCCACTGAAGCTTTCTTT
CAAKEGGATEAFF
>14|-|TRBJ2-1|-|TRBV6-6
TGTGCCAGCATAGGGGCAAGCTCCTACAATGAGCAGTTCTTC
CASIGASSYNEQFF
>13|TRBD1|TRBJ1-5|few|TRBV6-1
TGTGCCAGCAGAGGGACAGGGGGCCAGCCCCAGCATTTT
CASRGTGGQPQHF